The 27 T cell receptor beta chains given below trace back to one sample, sequenced in a study of CD8 T cells in ankylosing spondylitis. From the 5' RACE reads, TCRdb called clonotypes with MiXCR, one entry per CDR3 protein. The table lists tens of thousands of distinct CDR3 sequences, roughly a sixth of them singletons. The sample consisted of blood. The receptors stem from a male donor with ankylosing spondylitis or in good health (not recorded which).

This clonotype appeared many times. The chain employs TRBV5-6 and TRBJ1-1, with D unclear. The CDR3 contains 15 residues. Between the trimmed V and J ends, which lost 4 bases and 3 bases, there was a span of 16 bases. The germline gives CDR1 SGHDT, CDR2 YYEEEE. CDR3 coding DNA: TGTGCCAGCAGCGATGCTGGGGATGCGGACACTGAAGCTTTCTTT. Translating gives CASSDAGDADTEAFF.

This clonotype was detected only a few times. The chain couples TRBV7-6 to TRBJ2-1; the D is unclear. V lost 4 bases and J 10 bases, leaving 11 bases between the germline ends. Germline V CDR1 and CDR2: SGHVS, FNYEAQ. The CDR3 runs 12 residues. The CDR3 bases are TGTGCCAGCAGCTATAAATCTGGCGAGCAGTTCTTC. It is translated as CASSYKSGEQFF.

This clonotype occurred a few times. This chain links TRBV6-6 with TRBJ2-3; 14 nucleotides align to TRBD2. CDR3 length: 17 amino acids. J gave up 2 bases and V 2 bases, and 3 bases lay outside the gene matches. The germline V gene has CDR1 MNHNY and CDR2 SVGAGI (reference sequence). CDR3 nucleotide sequence: TGTGCCAGCAGTTACGGGACTAGCGGGGGATTCACAGATACGCAGTATTTT. Its translation: CASSYGTSGGFTDTQYF.

This clonotype was seen only a few times. V gene TRBV11-3 combines with J gene TRBJ2-3; maybe TRBD1 (5 bases). This CDR3 is built from 14 residues. Trimming cost V 1 base and J 0 bases, with 5 bases left between them. The V gene's germline CDR1 is SGHNT and CDR2 YENEEA. The chain's CDR3 is CASSLGQSTDTQYF. The CDR3 coding sequence is TGTGCCAGCAGCTTAGGACAGAGCACAGATACGCAGTATTTT.

This clonotype was observed many times. V and J are TRBV28 and TRBJ2-7; possibly TRBD1 or TRBD2 for D (5 bases each). With 6 bases removed from V and 2 bases from J, the gap between germline ends came to 14 bases. This CDR3 has 14 amino acids. Per germline, CDR1 MDHEN and CDR2 SYDVKM. CDR3 in DNA: TGTGCCAGCAGAATGGGGGTAGTTACCTACGAGCAGTACTTC. Residues: CASRMGVVTYEQYF.

This clonotype was counted ten times or more. J is TRBJ1-1 and V is TRBV7-9; perhaps TRBD1 as D (6 bases). Germline CDR1 and CDR2: SEHNR and FQNEAQ (reference sequence). The CDR3 runs 15 residues. V lost 2 bases and J 7 bases, leaving 17 bases between the germline ends. Here the CDR3 DNA reads TGTGCCAGCAGCTTAAGGATAGTAGAGGACAGTGAAGCTTTCTTT. Translation gives CASSLRIVEDSEAFF.

This clonotype was seen a single time. The chain carries TRBV15 and TRBJ2-3, with 10 bases matching TRBD2. The CDR3 runs 16 residues. Germline CDR1 is LNHNV and CDR2 is YYDKDF (reference sequence). The ends lost 10 bases at V and 1 base at J; junction bases unmatched: 11. CDR3 amino acids: CASTRGGLAGTDTQYF. DNA of the CDR3: TGTGCCAGCACCAGAGGAGGACTAGCGGGCACAGATACGCAGTATTTT.

Comment on this clonotype: A much more abundant neighbour one base away suggests this may be a read error. V gene TRBV6-5 combines with J gene TRBJ2-1; no clear D. This CDR3 spans 15 amino acids. The V and J ends lost 4 bases and 4 bases respectively, with 14 bases between them. Germline-derived CDR1 and CDR2 are MNHEY and SVGAGI. The CDR3 sequence is CASSSRRPQYNEQFF. DNA for the CDR3: TGTGCCAGCAGTTCCAGGAGACCCCAATACAATGAGCAGTTCTTC.

The V and J genes are TRBV29-1 and TRBJ2-2; D gene ambiguous. Germline CDR1 and CDR2: SQVTM and ANQGSEA. This CDR3 has 12 amino acids. Trimming removed 5 bases from V and 7 bases from J, with 11 bases in between. The CDR3 is CSVSGSGGELFF. The CDR3 DNA sequence: TGCAGCGTTTCGGGTTCGGGCGGGGAGCTGTTTTTT.

This clonotype has only a few counts. The chain recombines TRBV7-8 with TRBJ2-5; 12 nucleotides line up with TRBD2. The CDR3 has 16 residues. V trimming: 1 base; J trimming: 5 bases; junction bases outside the gene matches: 5. CDR1 SGHVS and CDR2 FQNEAQ come from the germline V gene. The DNA of the CDR3 is TGTGCCAGCAGCTTAGGGCCTAGCGGGGGGGCCGAGACCCAGTACTTC. Its translation: CASSLGPSGGAETQYF.

The table lists this clonotype with a few counts. The chain employs TRBV12-3 or TRBV12-4 and TRBJ2-1; D remains unclear. V shed 6 bases and J shed 2 bases, with 8 bases lying between them. The CDR3 consists of 13 residues. CDR3 residues: CASRKQTYNEQFF. DNA for the CDR3: TGTGCCAGCAGGAAACAAACCTACAATGAGCAGTTCTTC.

V and J are TRBV11-2 and TRBJ2-3, with D uncertain. Germline V gene sequence: CDR1 SGHAT, CDR2 FQNNGV. Deletions cut 1 base from V and 4 bases from J, with 9 bases between. CDR3 length: 14 residues. The CDR3 sequence: CASSLVPRPDTQYF. CDR3 bases: TGTGCCAGCAGCTTAGTACCGAGGCCAGATACGCAGTATTTT.

This clonotype was detected a few times. The chain is built from TRBV20-1 and TRBJ2-2; 8 bases agree with TRBD1. The V and J ends lost 6 bases and 0 bases, in that order; junction bases with no gene match: 6. CDR1 and CDR2 from the germline V gene are DFQATT and SNEGSKA (reference sequence). The CDR3 runs 15 residues. The CDR3: CSAIGGQANTGELFF. CDR3 nucleotides: TGCAGTGCCATAGGGGGACAGGCGAACACCGGGGAGCTGTTTTTT.

This clonotype was found many times. Here the CDR3 reads CSARKQGAREKLFF. The CDR3 region has the DNA TGCAGTGCTAGAAAACAGGGGGCTAGGGAAAAACTGTTTTTT. This chain links TRBV20-1 with TRBJ1-4; 9 bases are a match to TRBD1. CDR1 DFQATT and CDR2 SNEGSKA come from the germline V gene (reference sequence). The junction had 6 bases not matched to a gene; V was cut back by 2 bases and J by 8 bases. The CDR3 covers 14 residues.

This clonotype was picked up a small number of times. The chain employs TRBV5-1 and TRBJ2-3; D is unresolved. Trimming took 5 bases from V and 2 from J, leaving 12 bases between them. Germline lookup yields CDR1 SGHRS and CDR2 YFSETQ. This CDR3 comprises 14 residues. CDR3 DNA: TGCGCCAGCAGTTGGACGGCCCCCACAGATACGCAGTATTTT. It translates to CASSWTAPTDTQYF.

This clonotype was observed at least ten times. The gene calls are TRBV12-3 or TRBV12-4 and TRBJ2-7, with a weak D call TRBD2 (6 bases). The CDR3 covers 15 residues. V was pared by 6 bases and J by 4 bases, with 19 bases between. The CDR3 sequence is CASRGGLSEHYEQYF. CDR3 coding DNA: TGTGCCAGCAGGGGTGGACTATCCGAACATTACGAGCAGTACTTC.

The chain uses TRBV6-2 or TRBV6-3 and TRBJ1-5; 10 bases align to TRBD1. Germline CDR1 is MNHEY and CDR2 is SVGEGT. After removal of 7 bases from V and 0 bases from J, the junction contained 3 bases not matched to a gene. CDR3 size: 15 residues. CDR3 DNA: TGTGCCAGCAACCGGGACAGGGGTAGCAATCAGCCCCAGCATTTT. Translating it yields CASNRDRGSNQPQHF.

The chain joins TRBV6-2 or TRBV6-3 to TRBJ2-2; TRBD2 agrees at 7 bases. The CDR3 contains 12 residues. V dropped 7 bases and J dropped 5; count of bases not matched to a gene: 1. Per the germline V gene, CDR1 is MNHEY and CDR2 is SVGEGT. The CDR3 here is CASKGLTGELFF. The CDR3 DNA follows: TGTGCCAGCAAGGGACTAACCGGGGAGCTGTTTTTT.

This clonotype was counted at least ten times. The V call is TRBV7-2, the J call TRBJ2-3, with unresolved D. Between the trimmed V and J ends, which lost 5 bases and 2 bases, there was a span of 14 bases. There are 15 residues in the CDR3. CDR1 and CDR2 (germline): SGHTA, FQGNSA. The CDR3 spells CASSQTWIYTDTQYF. The CDR3 coding sequence is TGTGCCAGCAGCCAGACATGGATATACACAGATACGCAGTATTTT.

This clonotype is judged large (0.1 to 1%). This chain uses TRBV20-1 with TRBJ2-5, with 7 bases aligning to TRBD2. Per germline, CDR1 DFQATT and CDR2 SNEGSKA (reference sequence). V shed 2 bases, J shed 1 base, and the junction held 16 bases outside the gene matches. The CDR3 length is 18 residues. This CDR3 is CSARHPASGYGVQETQYF. The CDR3 DNA reads TGCAGTGCTAGACATCCGGCTAGCGGATACGGCGTCCAAGAGACCCAGTACTTC.

This clonotype was counted ten times or more. This rearrangement joins TRBV4-2 to TRBJ1-1; D not resolved. The CDR3 runs to 14 residues. V was clipped by 3 bases and J by 1 base, with 9 bases between them. From germline, CDR1 is LGHNA and CDR2 YNFKEQ. The CDR3 DNA is TGTGCCAGCAGCCAGAGTCCGGGGAACACTGAAGCTTTCTTT. It yields the protein CASSQSPGNTEAFF.

V and J are TRBV14 and TRBJ2-5; TRBD2 agrees at 8 bases. The V gene's germline CDR1 is SGHDN and CDR2 FVKESK. V was pared by 3 bases and J by 12 bases, with 12 bases of the junction left unmatched. The CDR3 runs 14 residues. The CDR3 DNA reads as TGTGCCAGCAGCCATGGAGGCGGGGGGTCCTCCAAGTACTTC. It translates to CASSHGGGGSSKYF.

This clonotype showed up many times. V is TRBV20-1 and J is TRBJ2-7; D is uncertain. The germline CDR1 and CDR2 sequences are DFQATT and SNEGSKA (reference sequence). The V end was cut by 3 bases, the J end by 4 bases, with 7 bases between. This CDR3 is built from 11 residues. The CDR3 region is CSASWRYEQYF. The CDR3 DNA reads as TGCAGTGCTAGCTGGCGATACGAGCAGTACTTC.

The J gene is TRBJ1-4, the V gene TRBV14; 9 bases align to TRBD1. The CDR3 loop spans 14 amino acids. Germline values: CDR1 SGHDN, CDR2 FVKESK. Trimming cost V 4 bases and J 10 bases; bases outside gene matches: 7. The CDR3 DNA reads TGTGCCAGCAGCCTGCGGACAGGGGCCGGAAAACTGTTTTTT. Encoded protein: CASSLRTGAGKLFF. The variable domain in full, completed from reference TRBV14 and TRBJ1-4, reads EAGVTQFPSHSVIEKGQTVTLRCDPISGHDNLYWYRRVMGKEIKFLLHFVKESKQDESGMPNNRFLAERTGGTYSTLKVQPAELEDSGVYFCASSLRTGAGKLFFGSGTQLSVL.

This clonotype was detected ten times or more. V usage is TRBV5-1 and J usage is TRBJ2-3, with D unresolved. V was clipped by 4 bases and J by 1 base, with 13 bases between them. The CDR3 has 15 residues. Germline-derived CDR1 and CDR2 are SGHRS and YFSETQ. CDR3 nucleotides: TGCGCCAGCAGCATCACGGGTGGGGGCACAGATACGCAGTATTTT. It encodes CASSITGGGTDTQYF.

This clonotype was observed once. The CDR3 DNA reads as TGTGCCAGCAGTCCACTAGGCGGGGGGGCCTACAATGAGCAGTTCTTC. Translated: CASSPLGGGAYNEQFF. V and J are TRBV6-1 and TRBJ2-1, with 9 positions matching TRBD2. CDR1 and CDR2 from the germline V gene are MNHNS and SASEGT. The CDR3 runs 16 residues. The V segment lost 5 bases and the J segment 2 bases; nucleotides outside the gene matches: 7.

This clonotype was detected ten times or more. The chain carries TRBV7-9 and TRBJ2-1; D is possibly TRBD2 (5 bases). Germline lookup yields CDR1 SEHNR and CDR2 FQNEAQ (reference sequence). The CDR3 has 12 amino acids. V was pared by 10 bases and J by 13 bases, with 20 bases between. CDR3: CATLQAERYQFF. The CDR3 DNA sequence: TGTGCCACCCTGCAAGCGGAGCGGTACCAGTTCTTC.